This TCR beta chain is from a study of PD-L1 blockade in urothelial cancer. Study overall: Tumor samples showed a median count of roughly 1,400 T cells.

Produced via immunoSEQ multiplex PCR; TCRdb's table is partial and in-frame only. The table lists approximately 35,000 clones, roughly a third of them singletons, with more than 8.5% in the top ten. This CDR3 contains 14 residues. Between the trimmed V and J ends, which lost 5 bases and 1 base, there was a span of 12 bases. Germline CDR1 is MNHGY and CDR2 is SAAAGT. This clone was seen ten or more times. V usage is TRBV6-8 and J usage is TRBJ2-7, with a possible D match to TRBD1 (6 bases). The starting material was tumor tissue, obtained before atezolizumab (anti-PD-L1) treatment. This clonotype was sampled from a man in his fifties or sixties with urothelial cancer. Here the CDR3 reads CASSGWDKSYEQYF. The CDR3 DNA reads TGTGCCAGCAGTGGCTGGGACAAATCCTACGAGCAGTACTTC.